The clone carrying this T cell receptor beta chain was seen more than once but under ten times. Its target is not known. This specimen belongs to a study of beta chain features in type 1 diabetes. Notes on the study in general: Any role of HLA type in TCRB rearrangement remained unresolved here. In all four CD4+ subsets, TCRB CDR3 length was significantly, moderately reduced in type 1 diabetes. The study found that naive, central memory and Treg TCRB repertoires appeared more similar in patients than in healthy donors.

Without exception, sorted populations had purity beyond 98%. The investigators reverse transcribed all of the isolated RNA, so they sequenced expressed TCRB transcripts. There were 3.4 million or so reads on average in the naive, central memory and regulatory T cell samples. Assay used: immunoSEQ multiplex PCR; TCRdb lists only in-frame clones, some missing. The repertoire holds hundreds of thousands of clones, with about 14% as singletons. The CDR3 loop spans 13 amino acids. CDR1 and CDR2 (germline): SEHNR, FQNEAQ (reference sequence). V gave up 5 bases and J gave up 5 bases, with 10 bases separating them.

This receptor was obtained from a man in his late teens or twenties with type 1 diabetes. Source material: naive CD4+ T cells from blood. This chain uses TRBV7-9 with TRBJ1-5; unclear D gene. The CDR3 region is CASSPNTDQPQHF. In nucleotides, the CDR3 is TGTGCCAGCAGCCCTAACACGGATCAGCCCCAGCATTTT. Combining the CDR3 with reference TRBV7-9 and TRBJ1-5 gives the whole variable domain DTGVSQNPRHKITKRGQNVTFRCDPISEHNRLYWYRQTLGQGPEFLTYFQNEAQLEKSRLLSDRFSAERPKGSFSTLEIQRTEQGDSAMYLCASSPNTDQPQHFGDGTRLSIL.